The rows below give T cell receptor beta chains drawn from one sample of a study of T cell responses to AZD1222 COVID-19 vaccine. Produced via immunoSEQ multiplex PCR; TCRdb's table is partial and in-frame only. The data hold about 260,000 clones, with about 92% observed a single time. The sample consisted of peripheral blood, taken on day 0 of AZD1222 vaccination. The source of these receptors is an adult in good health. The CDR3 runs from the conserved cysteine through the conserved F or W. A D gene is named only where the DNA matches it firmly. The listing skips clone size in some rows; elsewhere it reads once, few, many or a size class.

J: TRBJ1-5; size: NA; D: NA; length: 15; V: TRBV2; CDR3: CASSEAQGVGQPQHF; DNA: TGTGCCAGCAGTGAAGCGCAAGGGGTCGGTCAGCCCCAGCATTTT
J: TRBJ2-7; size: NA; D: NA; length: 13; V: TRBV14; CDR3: CASSQDRKTMQYF; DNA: TGTGCCAGCAGCCAAGATCGGAAAACGATGCAGTACTTC
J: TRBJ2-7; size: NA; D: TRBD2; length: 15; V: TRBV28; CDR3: CASSLWGTGGYEQYF; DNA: TGTGCCAGCAGTTTATGGGGGACGGGGGGCTACGAGCAGTACTTC
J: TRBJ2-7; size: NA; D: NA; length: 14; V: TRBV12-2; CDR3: CASRLTGGCVEQYF; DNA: TGTGCAAGTCGCTTAACAGGGGGATGTGTCGAGCAGTACTTC
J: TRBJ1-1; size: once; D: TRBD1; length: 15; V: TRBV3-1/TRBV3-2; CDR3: CASSMGDRGGTEAFF; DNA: TGTGCCAGCAGCATGGGGGACAGGGGGGGCACTGAAGCTTTCTTT
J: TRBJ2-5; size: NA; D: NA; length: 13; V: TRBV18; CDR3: CASSPRPQETQYF; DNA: TGTGCCAGCTCACCTCGGCCCCAAGAGACCCAGTACTTC
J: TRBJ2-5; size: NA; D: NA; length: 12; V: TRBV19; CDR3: CASGGRSETQYF; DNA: TGTGCCAGTGGCGGCAGAAGCGAGACCCAGTACTTC
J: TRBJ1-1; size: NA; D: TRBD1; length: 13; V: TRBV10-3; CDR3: CAISATGGTEAFF; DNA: TGTGCCATCAGTGCCACAGGGGGAACTGAAGCTTTCTTT
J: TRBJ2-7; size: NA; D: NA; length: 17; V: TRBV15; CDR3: CATSSSYIGRWSYEQYF; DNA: TGTGCCACCAGCAGTTCTTATATCGGGAGATGGAGCTACGAGCAGTACTTC
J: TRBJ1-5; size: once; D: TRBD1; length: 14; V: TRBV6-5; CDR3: CASRTLQGNQPQHF; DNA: TGTGCCAGCAGGACCCTACAGGGGAACCAGCCCCAGCATTTT
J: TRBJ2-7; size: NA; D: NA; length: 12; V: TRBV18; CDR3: CASSSTAYEQYF; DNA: TGTGCCAGCTCATCAACAGCTTACGAGCAGTACTTC
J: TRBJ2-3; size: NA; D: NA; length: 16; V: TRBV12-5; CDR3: CASGPLGGLGADTQYF; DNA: TGTGCTAGTGGTCCCCTGGGGGGGCTGGGGGCAGATACGCAGTATTTT
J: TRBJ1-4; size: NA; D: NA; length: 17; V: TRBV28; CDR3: CASSLSTAGATNEKLFF; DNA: TGTGCCAGCAGTTTAAGTACCGCAGGGGCAACTAATGAAAAACTGTTTTTT
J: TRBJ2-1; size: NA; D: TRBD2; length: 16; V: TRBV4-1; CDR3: CASSQGDAGGRDEQFF; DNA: TGCGCCAGCAGCCAAGGGGATGCGGGGGGTAGGGATGAGCAGTTCTTC
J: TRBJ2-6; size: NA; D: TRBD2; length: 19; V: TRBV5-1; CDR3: CASSLDPGLAGVGANVLTF; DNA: TGCGCCAGCAGCCTCGACCCGGGACTAGCGGGGGTTGGGGCCAACGTCCTGACTTTC
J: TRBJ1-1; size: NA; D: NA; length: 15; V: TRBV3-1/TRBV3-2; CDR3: CASSQAGRGDTEAFF; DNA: TGTGCCAGCAGCCAAGCGGGACGAGGGGACACTGAAGCTTTCTTT
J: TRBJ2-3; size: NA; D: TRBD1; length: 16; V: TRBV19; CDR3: CASVTGRGLFTDTQYF; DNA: TGTGCCAGTGTGACGGGCAGGGGGCTTTTCACAGATACGCAGTATTTT
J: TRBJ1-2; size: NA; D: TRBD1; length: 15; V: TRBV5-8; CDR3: CASSLNRGANYGYTF; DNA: TGTGCCAGCAGCCTCAACAGGGGGGCTAACTATGGCTACACCTTC
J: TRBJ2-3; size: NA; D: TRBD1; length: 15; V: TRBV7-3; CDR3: CASSLKQGAIDTQYF; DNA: TGTGCCAGCAGCTTAAAACAGGGGGCGATAGATACGCAGTATTTT
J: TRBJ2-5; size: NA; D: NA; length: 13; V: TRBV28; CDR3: CASTPGGGLTQYF; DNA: TGTGCCAGCACCCCTGGCGGAGGGCTGACCCAGTACTTC
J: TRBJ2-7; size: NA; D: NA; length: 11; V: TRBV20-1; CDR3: CSARLALEQYF; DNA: TGCAGTGCTAGACTAGCGCTGGAGCAGTACTTC
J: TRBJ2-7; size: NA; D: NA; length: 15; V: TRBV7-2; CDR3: CASSPQGGTTSEQYF; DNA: TGTGCCAGCAGCCCCCAGGGGGGAACTACGAGCGAGCAGTACTTC
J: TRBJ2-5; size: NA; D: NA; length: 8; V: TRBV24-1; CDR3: CATPAQYF; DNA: TGTGCCACCCCCGCCCAGTACTTC
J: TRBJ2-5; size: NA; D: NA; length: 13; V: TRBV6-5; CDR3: CASSPGLEETQYF; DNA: TGTGCCAGCAGTCCGGGACTTGAAGAGACCCAGTACTTC
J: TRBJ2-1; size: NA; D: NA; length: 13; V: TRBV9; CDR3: CASSAEGGTEQFF; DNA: TGTGCCAGCAGCGCGGAAGGGGGGACTGAGCAGTTCTTC
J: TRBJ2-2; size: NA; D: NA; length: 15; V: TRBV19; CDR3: CASRDRRSVTGELFF; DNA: TGTGCCAGTAGGGACAGAAGATCGGTCACCGGGGAGCTGTTTTTT
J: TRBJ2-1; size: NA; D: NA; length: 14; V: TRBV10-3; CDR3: CAISEKSLRDEQFF; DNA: TGTGCCATCAGTGAAAAAAGCCTAAGAGATGAGCAGTTCTTC
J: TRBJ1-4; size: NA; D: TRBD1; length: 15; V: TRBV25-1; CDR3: CASSDHAGTEEKLFF; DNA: TGTGCCAGCAGTGATCATGCGGGGACAGAGGAAAAACTGTTTTTT
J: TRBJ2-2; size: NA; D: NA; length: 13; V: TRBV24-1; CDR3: CATSGIHTGELFF; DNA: TGTGCCACCAGTGGAATTCACACCGGGGAGCTGTTTTTT
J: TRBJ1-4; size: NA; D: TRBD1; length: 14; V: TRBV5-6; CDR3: CASSYRDSNEKLFF; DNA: TGTGCCAGCAGCTACCGGGACAGTAATGAAAAACTGTTTTTT
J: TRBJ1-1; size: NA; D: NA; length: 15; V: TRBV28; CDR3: CASSLGGAINTEAFF; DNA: TGTGCCAGCAGTTTAGGTGGGGCAATCAACACTGAAGCTTTCTTT
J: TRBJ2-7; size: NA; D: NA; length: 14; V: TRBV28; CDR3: CASTPVTASYEQYF; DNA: TGTGCCAGCACCCCTGTGACGGCTTCCTACGAGCAGTACTTC
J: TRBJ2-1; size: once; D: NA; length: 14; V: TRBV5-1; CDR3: CASSGEGSYNEQFF; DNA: TGCGCCAGCAGCGGAGAAGGCTCCTACAATGAGCAGTTCTTC
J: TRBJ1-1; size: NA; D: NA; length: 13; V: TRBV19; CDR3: CASRRVMNTEAFF; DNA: TGTGCCAGTAGGCGAGTCATGAACACTGAAGCTTTCTTT
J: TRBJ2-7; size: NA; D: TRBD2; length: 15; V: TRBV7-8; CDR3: CASSPTGLAGYEQYF; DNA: TGTGCCAGCAGCCCAACCGGCCTAGCGGGCTACGAGCAGTACTTC
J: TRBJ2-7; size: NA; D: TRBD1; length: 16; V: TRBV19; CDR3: CASSKTGQGVSYEQYF; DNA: TGTGCCAGTAGTAAAACCGGACAGGGGGTATCATACGAGCAGTACTTC
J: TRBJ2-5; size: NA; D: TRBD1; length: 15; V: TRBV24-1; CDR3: CATSDPRGPQETQYF; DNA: TGTGCCACCAGTGATCCCAGGGGGCCCCAAGAGACCCAGTACTTC
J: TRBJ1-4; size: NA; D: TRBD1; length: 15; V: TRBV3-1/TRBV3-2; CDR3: CASSRRTGGDEKLFF; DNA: TGTGCCAGCAGCAGACGAACAGGGGGCGATGAAAAACTGTTTTTT
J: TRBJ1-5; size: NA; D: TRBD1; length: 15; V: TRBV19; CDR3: CASGRTGSADQPQHF; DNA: TGTGCCAGTGGGCGGACAGGGAGCGCCGATCAGCCCCAGCATTTT
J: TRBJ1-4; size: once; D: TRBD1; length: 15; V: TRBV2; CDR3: CASSDLDRINEKLFF; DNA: TGTGCCAGCAGTGATTTGGACAGGATTAATGAAAAACTGTTTTTT
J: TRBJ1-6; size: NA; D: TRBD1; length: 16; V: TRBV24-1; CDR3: CATVPTDRVSASPLHF; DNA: TGTGCCACCGTTCCGACCGACAGGGTAAGTGCTTCACCCCTCCACTTT
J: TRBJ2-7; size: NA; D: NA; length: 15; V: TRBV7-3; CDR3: CASSLEPGQTYEQYF; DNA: TGTGCCAGCAGCCTCGAACCAGGACAGACCTACGAGCAGTACTTC
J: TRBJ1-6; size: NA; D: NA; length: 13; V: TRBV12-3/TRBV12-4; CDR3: CASSLEGRSPLHF; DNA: TGTGCCAGCAGTTTAGAGGGCCGGTCACCCCTCCACTTT
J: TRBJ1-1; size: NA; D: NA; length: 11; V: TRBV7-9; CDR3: CASSEAVEAFF; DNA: TGTGCCAGCAGCGAGGCCGTTGAAGCTTTCTTT
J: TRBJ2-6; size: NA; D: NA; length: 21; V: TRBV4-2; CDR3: CASSQSHGSGMPLWGANVLTF; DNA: TGTGCCAGCAGCCAATCTCACGGTAGCGGCATGCCTTTATGGGGGGCCAACGTCCTGACTTTC
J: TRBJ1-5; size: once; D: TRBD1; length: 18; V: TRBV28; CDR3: CASSFPPTTGNSNQPQHF; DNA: TGTGCCAGCAGTTTTCCACCAACGACAGGGAATAGCAATCAGCCCCAGCATTTT
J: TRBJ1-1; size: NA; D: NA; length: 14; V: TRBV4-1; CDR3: CASSQGRANTEAFF; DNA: TGCGCCAGCAGCCAAGGTAGAGCGAACACTGAAGCTTTCTTT
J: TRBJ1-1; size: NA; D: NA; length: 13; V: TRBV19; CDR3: CASSWSGRTEAFF; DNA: TGTGCCAGTAGTTGGTCAGGGCGCACTGAAGCTTTCTTT
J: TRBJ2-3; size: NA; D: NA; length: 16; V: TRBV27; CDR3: CASSSSAGHYSSRRYF; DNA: TGTGCCAGCAGTTCCTCCGCGGGACACTATTCCTCCCGGCGGTATTTT